This T cell receptor beta chain was recovered during a study of cytomegalovirus exposure and HLA in healthy donors. Study information: The roughly 660 first-cohort repertoires shared a platform with the roughly 120 validation repertoires, as reported in a later analysis.

Sequencing was performed with immunoSEQ multiplex PCR; in TCRdb, only in-frame clones are kept and a portion is missing. The sample includes a few hundred thousand clones, 90% of them seen just once. Note on this clone: Its target is unknown.

This CDR3 has 16 residues. Trimming took 0 bases from V and 4 from J, leaving 13 bases between them. Germline V gives CDR1 SGDLS, CDR2 YYNGEE. The donors were part of the roughly 130-subject validation cohort, which stood apart from the roughly 730-subject first cohort. Whole-study results and caveats: In vitro assays verified that three CMV-associated chains recognized CMV antigens specifically. The TCR clusters that emerged in the first cohort tended, a later analysis found, to co-occur in the approximately 130 validation repertoires.

What was sequenced was PBMCs. The source is a woman in her twenties or thirties in good health and CMV-seronegative. The genes are TRBV9 and TRBJ2-2, with a weak D call TRBD1 (7 bases). For the CDR3, the DNA is TGTGCCAGCAGCGTAGTGTCAGGGGGGAGCACCGGGGAGCTGTTTTTT. This translates into CASSVVSGGSTGELFF.